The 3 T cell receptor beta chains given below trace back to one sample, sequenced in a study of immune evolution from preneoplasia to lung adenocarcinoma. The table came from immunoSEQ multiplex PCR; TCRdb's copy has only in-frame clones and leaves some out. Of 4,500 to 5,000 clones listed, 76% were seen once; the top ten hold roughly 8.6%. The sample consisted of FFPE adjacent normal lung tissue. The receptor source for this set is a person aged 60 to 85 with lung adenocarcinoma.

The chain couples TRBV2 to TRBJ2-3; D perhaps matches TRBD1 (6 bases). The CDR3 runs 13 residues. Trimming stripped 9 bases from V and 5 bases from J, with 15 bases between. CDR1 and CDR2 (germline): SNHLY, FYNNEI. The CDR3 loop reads CASGIQGVDTQYF. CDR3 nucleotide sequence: TGTGCCAGTGGGATACAGGGTGTAGATACGCAGTATTTT.

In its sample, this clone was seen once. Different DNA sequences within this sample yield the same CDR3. CDR3 residues: CASSRGQGGNYGYTF. The CDR3 nucleotides read TGTGCCAGCAGCCGAGGACAGGGAGGGAACTATGGCTACACCTTC. The rearrangement joins TRBV4-2 to TRBJ1-2, with TRBD1 matching over 8 bases. After removal of 4 bases from V and 2 bases from J, the junction contained 6 bases not matched to a gene. Germline V gene lookup returns CDR1 LGHNA and CDR2 YNFKEQ. The CDR3 runs to 15 residues.

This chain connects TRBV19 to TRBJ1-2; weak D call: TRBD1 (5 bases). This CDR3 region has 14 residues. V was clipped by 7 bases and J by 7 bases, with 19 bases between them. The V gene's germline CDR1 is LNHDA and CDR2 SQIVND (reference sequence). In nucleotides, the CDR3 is TGTGCCAGTAAGGTGGTAGGGACCTCCTTTGGCTACACCTTC. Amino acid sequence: CASKVVGTSFGYTF.